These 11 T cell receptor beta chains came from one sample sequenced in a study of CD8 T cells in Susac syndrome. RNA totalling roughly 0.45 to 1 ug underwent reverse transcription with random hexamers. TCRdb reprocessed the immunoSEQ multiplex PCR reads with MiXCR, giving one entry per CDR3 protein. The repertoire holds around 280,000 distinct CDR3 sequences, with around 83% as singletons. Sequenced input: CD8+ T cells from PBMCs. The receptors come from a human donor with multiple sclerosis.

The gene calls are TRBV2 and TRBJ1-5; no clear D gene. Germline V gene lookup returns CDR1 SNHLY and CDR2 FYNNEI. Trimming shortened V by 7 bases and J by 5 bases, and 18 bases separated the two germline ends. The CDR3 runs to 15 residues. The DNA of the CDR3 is TGTGCCAGCAAGCACGGTATCTGGGCGGATCAGCCCCAGCATTTT. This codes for CASKHGIWADQPQHF.

In nucleotides, the CDR3 is TGTGCCAGCAGTTTAAGGGGAACGAATGGCTACACCTTC. Amino acids: CASSLRGTNGYTF. The chain employs TRBV27 and TRBJ1-2, with a tentative D call TRBD1 (5 bases). This CDR3 has 13 amino acids. Germline-derived CDR1 and CDR2 are MNHEY and SMNVEV (reference sequence). With 2 bases removed from V and 6 bases from J, the gap between germline ends came to 10 bases.

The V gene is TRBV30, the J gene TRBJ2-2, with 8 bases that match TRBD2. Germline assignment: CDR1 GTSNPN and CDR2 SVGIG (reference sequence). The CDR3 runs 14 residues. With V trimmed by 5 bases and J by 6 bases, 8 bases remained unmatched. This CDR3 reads CAWGGREEAGELFF. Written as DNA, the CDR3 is TGTGCCTGGGGCGGGCGGGAGGAGGCCGGGGAGCTGTTTTTT.

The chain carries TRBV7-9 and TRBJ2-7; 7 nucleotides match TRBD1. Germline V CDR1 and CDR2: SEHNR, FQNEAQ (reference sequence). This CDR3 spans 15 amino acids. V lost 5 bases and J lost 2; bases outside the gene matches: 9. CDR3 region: CASSATRDSPYEQYF. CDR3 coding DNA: TGTGCCAGCAGCGCAACCCGGGACAGTCCCTACGAGCAGTACTTC. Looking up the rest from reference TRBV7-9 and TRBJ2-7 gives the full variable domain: DTGVSQNPRHKITKRGQNVTFRCDPISEHNRLYWYRQTLGQGPEFLTYFQNEAQLEKSRLLSDRFSAERPKGSFSTLEIQRTEQGDSAMYLCASSATRDSPYEQYFGPGTRLTVT.

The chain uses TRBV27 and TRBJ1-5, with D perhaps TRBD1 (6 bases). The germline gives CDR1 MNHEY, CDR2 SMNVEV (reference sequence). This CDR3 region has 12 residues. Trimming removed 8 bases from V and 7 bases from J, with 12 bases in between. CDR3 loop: CASGLRGQPQHF. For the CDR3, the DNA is TGTGCCAGCGGCCTGAGGGGGCAGCCCCAGCATTTT.

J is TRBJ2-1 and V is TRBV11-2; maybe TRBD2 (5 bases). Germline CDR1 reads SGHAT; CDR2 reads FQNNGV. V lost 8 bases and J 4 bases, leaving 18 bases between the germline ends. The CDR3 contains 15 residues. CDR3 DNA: TGTGCCAGCGGCGCCCCTGGTCGGGGTTACAATGAGCAGTTCTTC. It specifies CASGAPGRGYNEQFF.

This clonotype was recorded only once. This CDR3 reads CASSLDGGQGARYTEAFF. The CDR3 region has the DNA TGCGCCAGCAGCTTGGATGGCGGACAGGGGGCGAGGTACACTGAAGCTTTCTTT. The chain carries TRBV5-1 and TRBJ1-1; 11 positions agree with TRBD1. The CDR3 sequence is 18 residues long. Germline V gene lookup returns CDR1 SGHRS and CDR2 YFSETQ. Trimming took 0 bases from V and 3 from J; bases not matched to a gene: 10. Variable domain in full (rest from reference TRBV5-1 and TRBJ1-1): KAGVTQTPRYLIKTRGQQVTLSCSPISGHRSVSWYQQTPGQGLQFLFEYFSETQRNKGNFPGRFSGRQFSNSRSEMNVSTLELGDSALYLCASSLDGGQGARYTEAFFGQGTRLTVV.

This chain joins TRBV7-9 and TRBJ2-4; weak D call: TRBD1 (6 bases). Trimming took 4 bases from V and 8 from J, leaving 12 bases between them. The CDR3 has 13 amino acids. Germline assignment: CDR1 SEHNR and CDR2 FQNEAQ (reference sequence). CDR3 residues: CASSYRQEDIQYF. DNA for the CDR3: TGTGCCAGCAGCTATAGACAGGAGGACATTCAGTACTTC. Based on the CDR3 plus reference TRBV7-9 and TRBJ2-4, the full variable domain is DTGVSQNPRHKITKRGQNVTFRCDPISEHNRLYWYRQTLGQGPEFLTYFQNEAQLEKSRLLSDRFSAERPKGSFSTLEIQRTEQGDSAMYLCASSYRQEDIQYFGAGTRLSVL.

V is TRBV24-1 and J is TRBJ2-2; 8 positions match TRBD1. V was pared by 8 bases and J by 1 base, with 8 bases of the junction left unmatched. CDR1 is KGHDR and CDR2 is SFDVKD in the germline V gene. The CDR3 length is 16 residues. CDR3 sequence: CATMGTGGVNTGELFF. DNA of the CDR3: TGTGCCACCATGGGGACAGGTGGGGTGAACACCGGGGAGCTGTTTTTT.

The CDR3 DNA is TGTGCCAGCAGCTCGAGGCTCCTCGAGCAGTACTTC. As protein: CASSSRLLEQYF. This chain uses TRBV7-9 with TRBJ2-7; no definite D call. V was cut by 4 bases and J by 6 bases, with 10 bases left in between. This CDR3 is built from 12 residues. CDR1 and CDR2 from the germline V gene are SEHNR and FQNEAQ (reference sequence).

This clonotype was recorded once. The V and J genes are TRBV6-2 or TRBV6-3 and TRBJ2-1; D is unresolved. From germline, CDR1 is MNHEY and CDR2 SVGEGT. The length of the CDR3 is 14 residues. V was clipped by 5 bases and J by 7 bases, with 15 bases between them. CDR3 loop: CASSTNRLRNEQFF. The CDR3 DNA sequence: TGTGCCAGCAGTACTAATAGGTTACGAAATGAGCAGTTCTTC.